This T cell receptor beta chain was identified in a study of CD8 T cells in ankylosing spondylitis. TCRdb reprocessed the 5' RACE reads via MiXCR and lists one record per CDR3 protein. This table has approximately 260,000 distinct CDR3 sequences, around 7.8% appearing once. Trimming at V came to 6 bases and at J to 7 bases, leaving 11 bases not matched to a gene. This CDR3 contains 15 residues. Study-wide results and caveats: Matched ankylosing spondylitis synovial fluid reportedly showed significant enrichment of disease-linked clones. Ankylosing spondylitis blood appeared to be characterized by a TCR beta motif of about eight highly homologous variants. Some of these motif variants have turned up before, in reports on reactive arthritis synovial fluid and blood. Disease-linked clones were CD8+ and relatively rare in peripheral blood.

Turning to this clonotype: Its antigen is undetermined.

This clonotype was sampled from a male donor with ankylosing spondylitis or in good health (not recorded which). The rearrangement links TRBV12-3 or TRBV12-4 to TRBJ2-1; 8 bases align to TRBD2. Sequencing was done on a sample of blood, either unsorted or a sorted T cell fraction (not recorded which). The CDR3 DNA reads TGTGCCAGCAGCACGGGGGGGGTTGGGGGAAATGAGCAGTTCTTC. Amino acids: CASSTGGVGGNEQFF.